These 26 T cell receptor beta chains came from one sample sequenced in a study of beta chain features in type 1 diabetes. Sequenced material consisted of expressed TCRB transcripts (all of the isolated RNA was reverse transcribed). Sequencing used immunoSEQ multiplex PCR; TCRdb keeps in-frame clones, though not all of them. The table lists 400,000 to 500,000 clones, approximately 13% of them singletons. Sequenced input: naive CD4+ T cells from blood. The source of these receptors is a man aged 30 to 45 in good health.

This clone was seen a few times. The chain joins TRBV4-3 to TRBJ2-7; the D is unclear. Germline V gene lookup returns CDR1 LGHNA and CDR2 YSLEER. The V and J ends lost 0 bases and 1 base respectively, with 7 bases between them. The CDR3 runs 14 residues. The CDR3 loop reads CASSQEGASYEQYV. DNA of the CDR3: TGCGCCAGCAGCCAAGAGGGCGCGTCCTACGAGCAGTACGTC.

This rearrangement joins TRBV5-4 to TRBJ2-7; maybe TRBD2 (5 bases). The CDR3 has 14 amino acids. Trimming stripped 0 bases from V and 2 bases from J, with 9 bases between. CDR1 is SGHNT, CDR2 YYREEE, per germline (reference sequence). The CDR3 DNA follows: TGTGCCAGCAGCTTGGACGGGATGACCTACGAGCAGTACTTC. It is translated as CASSLDGMTYEQYF.

DNA of the CDR3: TGTGCCAGCAGCGTAGAGTGGGACCCATACAATGAGCAGTTCTTC. Translating it yields CASSVEWDPYNEQFF. The chain is built from TRBV9 and TRBJ2-1, with D possibly called TRBD1 or TRBD2 (5 bases each). The CDR3 has 15 amino acids. V was trimmed by 0 bases and J by 4 bases, leaving 11 bases between them. The germline CDR1 and CDR2 sequences are SGDLS and YYNGEE. The whole variable domain, remainder taken from reference TRBV9 and TRBJ2-1, is DSGVTQTPKHLITATGQRVTLRCSPRSGDLSVYWYQQSLDQGLQFLIQYYNGEERAKGNILERFSAQQFPDLHSELNLSSLELGDSALYFCASSVEWDPYNEQFFGPGTRLTVL.

The chain uses TRBV9 and TRBJ2-2, with D perhaps TRBD2 (6 bases). CDR1 is SGDLS, CDR2 YYNGEE, per germline. V was clipped by 0 bases and J by 7 bases, with 13 bases between them. The CDR3 covers 15 residues. Here the CDR3 DNA reads TGTGCCAGCAGCGTAGAAATTAGCGGTATCGGGGAGCTGTTTTTT. Translated, it gives CASSVEISGIGELFF. Full variable domain (outside the CDR3, taken from reference TRBV9 and TRBJ2-2): DSGVTQTPKHLITATGQRVTLRCSPRSGDLSVYWYQQSLDQGLQFLIQYYNGEERAKGNILERFSAQQFPDLHSELNLSSLELGDSALYFCASSVEISGIGELFFGEGSRLTVL.

This clone was seen a handful of times. The V call is TRBV13, the J call TRBJ2-2; TRBD2 aligns across 8 bases. The CDR3 sequence is 16 residues long. CDR1 and CDR2 (germline): PRHDT, FYEKMQ (reference sequence). V gave up 1 base and J gave up 1 base; unmatched junction bases: 2. The CDR3 loop is CASSLEGLVNTGELFF. CDR3 coding DNA: TGTGCCAGCAGCTTAGAGGGACTAGTGAACACCGGGGAGCTGTTTTTT. The full variable domain, with the rest looked up from reference TRBV13 and TRBJ2-2, is AAGVIQSPRHLIKEKRETATLKCYPIPRHDTVYWYQQGPGQDPQFLISFYEKMQSDKGSIPDRFSAQQFSDYHSELNMSSLELGDSALYFCASSLEGLVNTGELFFGEGSRLTVL.

The chain carries TRBV5-1 and TRBJ2-1; TRBD2 agrees at 7 bases. The trim removed 1 base at V and 0 bases at J, leaving 4 bases unmatched. Looked up from germline, CDR1 is SGHRS and CDR2 is YFSETQ. The CDR3 consists of 16 residues. The CDR3 nucleotides read TGCGCCAGCAGCTTGCGTGGCGGGAGCTCCTACAATGAGCAGTTCTTC. This gives the protein CASSLRGGSSYNEQFF.

Comments on this clone: A read error may be the cause here, since a much bigger clone is one base away. The identical CDR3 is also encoded by other nucleotide sequences in the sample. The chain recombines TRBV25-1 with TRBJ2-1, with D unclear. CDR1 MGHDK and CDR2 SYGVNS come from the germline V gene. CDR3 size: 11 residues. V was shortened by 5 bases and J by 3 bases, with 2 bases between the two germline ends. The CDR3 sequence is CASSSYNEQFF. The CDR3 nucleotides are TGTGCCAGCAGTAGCTACAATGAGCAGTTCTTC.

As DNA, the CDR3 is TGTGCCACCAGCAGAGATGGGGTAGCGGGAGAAGGTGAGCAGTTCTTC. Its translation: CATSRDGVAGEGEQFF. The rearrangement uses TRBV15 and TRBJ2-1; 9 bases line up with TRBD2. V dropped 0 bases and J dropped 9; count of bases not matched to a gene: 9. CDR1 is LNHNV and CDR2 is YYDKDF in the germline V gene (reference sequence). The CDR3 extends over 16 amino acids.

V and J are TRBV5-4 and TRBJ2-6; D not certain. CDR1 and CDR2 (germline): SGHNT, YYREEE (reference sequence). V was clipped by 3 bases and J by 0 bases, with 7 bases between them. The CDR3 runs to 15 residues. This CDR3 is CASSSSLSGANVLTF. The CDR3 coding sequence is TGTGCCAGCAGCTCTAGTCTCTCTGGGGCCAACGTCCTGACTTTC.

The genes are TRBV4-1 and TRBJ1-1; unclear D gene. V was clipped by 1 base and J by 1 base, with 4 bases between them. Germline V CDR1 and CDR2: MGHRA, YSYEKL. CDR3 length: 13 amino acids. CDR3 nucleotide sequence: TGCGCCAGCAGCCAAGGCTGGAACACTGAAGCTTTCTTT. Translated, it gives CASSQGWNTEAFF.

The V and J genes are TRBV6-5 and TRBJ1-2; 7 nucleotides match TRBD1. This CDR3 is built from 14 residues. CDR1 and CDR2 (germline): MNHEY, SVGAGI. After removal of 7 bases from V and 4 bases from J, the junction contained 9 bases not matched to a gene. The CDR3 protein is CASTQTGRVYGYTF. The CDR3 region has the DNA TGTGCCAGCACCCAGACAGGGAGGGTCTATGGCTACACCTTC.

This clone was counted only a few times. The V and J genes are TRBV6-5 and TRBJ1-1, with 8 bases matching TRBD1. Losses at the gene ends were 6 bases for V and 4 bases for J; bases not matched to a gene: 7. The germline CDR1 and CDR2 sequences are MNHEY and SVGAGI. The CDR3 covers 14 residues. The CDR3: CASRAQGVGTEAFF. Written as DNA, the CDR3 is TGTGCCAGCAGGGCACAGGGGGTTGGCACTGAAGCTTTCTTT.

This clone was detected only a few times. It may be a read error: a sequence one base away is much more abundant. The chain combines TRBV7-2 with TRBJ2-5; D remains ambiguous. CDR1 and CDR2 (germline): SGHTA, FQGNSA. The length of the CDR3 is 11 residues. The V end was cut by 5 bases, the J end by 2 bases, with 3 bases between. The CDR3 sequence: CASSQQETQYF. The CDR3 DNA follows: TGTGCCAGCAGCCAGCAAGAGACCCAGTACTTC.

J is TRBJ2-3 and V is TRBV5-6; no clear D. CDR3 size: 17 residues. With 2 bases removed from V and 0 bases from J, the gap between germline ends came to 16 bases. Per germline, CDR1 SGHDT and CDR2 YYEEEE. The CDR3, as DNA: TGTGCCAGCAGCTTAACGAGAACGTTGGGAAGCACAGATACGCAGTATTTT. Translation gives CASSLTRTLGSTDTQYF.

In this sample, this clone turned up a few times. The V and J genes are TRBV7-2 and TRBJ2-2; D tentatively fits TRBD1 or TRBD2 (5 bases each). V was clipped by 6 bases and J by 4 bases, with 18 bases between them. Looked up from germline, CDR1 is SGHTA and CDR2 is FQGNSA. The CDR3 spans 16 residues. The CDR3: CASSKGPLGGTGELFF. The CDR3 coding sequence is TGTGCCAGCAGTAAGGGACCTCTCGGAGGCACCGGGGAGCTGTTTTTT.

The chain has TRBV29-1 and TRBJ1-2, with D hard to call. The germline V and J ends were trimmed by 4 bases and 4 bases, with 16 bases remaining between them. Germline CDR1 SQVTM, CDR2 ANQGSEA. CDR3 length equals 14 residues. CDR3: CSVVPADQVYGYTF. CDR3 coding DNA: TGCAGCGTTGTCCCAGCGGACCAAGTCTATGGCTACACCTTC.

The genes are TRBV15 and TRBJ2-7; D perhaps matches TRBD2 (5 bases). Germline-derived CDR1 and CDR2 are LNHNV and YYDKDF (reference sequence). Trimming took off 0 bases at V and 5 bases at J, with 17 bases between the two ends. The CDR3 sequence is 16 residues long. CDR3 region: CATSRDPGSFANEQYV. CDR3 nucleotide sequence: TGTGCCACCAGCAGAGATCCTGGGAGTTTTGCCAACGAGCAGTACGTC.

This clone was detected a few times. V and J are TRBV7-6 and TRBJ1-4; 7 bases align to TRBD1. CDR1 is SGHVS and CDR2 is FNYEAQ in the germline V gene. The CDR3 totals 17 residues. The J segment lost 0 bases and the V segment lost 4 bases, leaving 8 bases of the junction unmatched. The CDR3 is CASSSRQGVATNEKLFF. Written as DNA, the CDR3 is TGTGCCAGCAGCTCGAGACAGGGAGTGGCAACTAATGAAAAACTGTTTTTT.

The V and J genes are TRBV21-1 and TRBJ2-7. TRBV21-1 counts as a pseudogene. The CDR3 is 14 amino acids. The CDR3 spells CASSRWRYCLGQYV. The DNA for the CDR3 is TGTGCCAGCAGCAGGTGGAGGTATTGTCTGGGGCAGTACGTC.

This clone was found a few times. This rearrangement joins TRBV25-1 to TRBJ1-5; the D is unclear. There are 15 residues in the CDR3. Trimming took 6 bases from V and 0 from J, leaving 12 bases between them. Germline V gene data show CDR1 as MGHDK and CDR2 as SYGVNS. Here the CDR3 reads CASSAGEYSNQPQHF. In nucleotides, the CDR3 is TGTGCCAGCAGCGCAGGAGAGTATAGCAATCAGCCCCAGCATTTT. The full variable domain, in which reference TRBV25-1 and TRBJ1-5 provide the parts outside the CDR3, is EADIYQTPRYLVIGTGKKITLECSQTMGHDKMYWYQQDPGMELHLIHYSYGVNSTEKGDLSSESTVSRIRTEHFPLTLESARPSHTSQYLCASSAGEYSNQPQHFGDGTRLSIL.

This clone was found a few times. This CDR3 reads CASSLRQGISYNEQFF. The DNA of the CDR3 is TGTGCCAGCAGCTTAAGGCAGGGGATCTCTTACAATGAGCAGTTCTTC. The chain has TRBV7-3 and TRBJ2-1, with D perhaps TRBD1 (6 bases). The CDR3 is 16 amino acids. The germline V gene encodes CDR1 SGHTA and CDR2 FQGTGA. Trimming took 1 base from V and 4 from J, leaving 14 bases between them.

The chain couples TRBV6-5 to TRBJ2-1, with 7 bases fitting TRBD2. From germline, CDR1 is MNHEY and CDR2 SVGAGI. V lost 8 bases and J lost 9; bases outside the gene matches: 16. The length of the CDR3 is 15 residues. The CDR3 protein is CASRSSQSGNPEQFF. The CDR3 nucleotides read TGTGCCAGCCGTAGTTCGCAAAGCGGGAATCCTGAGCAGTTCTTC.

V and J are TRBV25-1 and TRBJ1-2; D is unresolved. Trimming cost V 11 bases and J 3 bases, with 16 bases left between them. The CDR3 spans 13 residues. From germline, CDR1 is MGHDK and CDR2 SYGVNS. The DNA of the CDR3 is TGTGCCTCCCGAAAGGGTTCCGACTATGGCTACACCTTC. Residues: CASRKGSDYGYTF.

The chain carries TRBV5-6 and TRBJ2-7; D is ambiguous. In germline, CDR1 is SGHDT, CDR2 YYEEEE. The CDR3 spans 14 residues. V was trimmed by 2 bases and J by 1 base, leaving 10 bases between them. In DNA, the CDR3 is TGTGCCAGCAGCTTATCCCCACGATCCTACGAGCAGTACTTC. Encoded protein: CASSLSPRSYEQYF. Full variable domain (missing parts from reference TRBV5-6 and TRBJ2-7): DAGVTQSPTHLIKTRGQQVTLRCSPKSGHDTVSWYQQALGQGPQFIFQYYEEEERQRGNFPDRFSGHQFPNYSSELNVNALLLGDSALYLCASSLSPRSYEQYFGPGTRLTVT.

In this sample, this clone turned up a few times. V gene TRBV7-2 combines with J gene TRBJ2-3; 8 nucleotides agree with TRBD2. CDR1 is SGHTA, CDR2 FQGNSA, per germline. The CDR3 loop spans 16 amino acids. The J segment lost 4 bases and the V segment lost 3 bases, leaving 9 bases of the junction unmatched. CDR3 protein: CASSFGTSDSADTQYF. DNA for the CDR3: TGTGCCAGCAGCTTTGGGACTAGTGATTCGGCAGATACGCAGTATTTT.

The chain employs TRBV7-6 and TRBJ2-7; TRBD1 agrees at 9 bases. J was trimmed by 4 bases and V by 1 base; bases with no gene match: 8. The CDR3 contains 16 residues. Germline CDR1 reads SGHVS; CDR2 reads FNYEAQ. The CDR3 DNA reads as TGTGCCAGCAGCTTAGGTCGGGGGACAGGGACTTACGAGCAGTACTTC. This codes for CASSLGRGTGTYEQYF.